The 20 T cell receptor beta chains below were found in one sample sequenced in a study of cytomegalovirus exposure and HLA in healthy donors. Primers: 60 Vbeta forward and 13 Jbeta reverse. TCRdb's table, derived via immunoSEQ multiplex PCR, lists solely in-frame clones and lacks some. The sample shows some 150,000 clones, approximately 90% of them seen only once. What was sequenced was PBMCs. The receptors derive from a woman aged 30 to 39 in good health and CMV-seronegative.

Concerning this clone: Within the sample, other DNA sequences also encode this same CDR3. The chain carries TRBV7-2 and TRBJ2-7; D gene uncertain. V shed 4 bases and J shed 0 bases, with 4 bases lying between them. CDR3 size: 12 residues. CDR1 is SGHTA, CDR2 FQGNSA, per germline. In nucleotides, the CDR3 is TGTGCCAGCAGCTCGAGCTCCTACGAGCAGTACTTC. Translation: CASSSSSYEQYF.

The chain is built from TRBV7-9 and TRBJ1-2; a weak D match, TRBD1 (5 bases). Deletions cut 3 bases from V and 7 bases from J, with 12 bases between. Germline-derived CDR1 and CDR2 are SEHNR and FQNEAQ (reference sequence). The CDR3 length is 13 residues. CDR3 in DNA: TGTGCCAGCAGCTTGGCGGGGGTGCGTGGCTACACCTTC. Amino acid sequence: CASSLAGVRGYTF.

This chain joins TRBV2 and TRBJ2-5, with TRBD2 matching 13 bases. This CDR3 comprises 15 residues. The V gene's germline CDR1 is SNHLY and CDR2 FYNNEI. After removal of 6 bases from V and 3 bases from J, the junction contained 4 bases not matched to a gene. CDR3 coding DNA: TGTGCCAGCAGACAGACTAGCGGGGGGAAAGAGACCCAGTACTTC. Encoded protein: CASRQTSGGKETQYF. The full variable domain, rest sourced from reference TRBV2 and TRBJ2-5, is EPEVTQTPSHQVTQMGQEVILRCVPISNHLYFYWYRQILGQKVEFLVSFYNNEISEKSEIFDDQFSVERPDGSNFTLKIRSTKLEDSAMYFCASRQTSGGKETQYFGPGTRLLVL.

J is TRBJ2-1 and V is TRBV4-1; 8 bases map to TRBD1. The CDR3 contains 17 residues. Germline V lookup: CDR1 MGHRA, CDR2 YSYEKL. Trimming removed 4 bases from V and 9 bases from J; junction bases left unmatched: 17. CDR3 bases: TGCGCCAGCAGCCTAGGGGGGACGGGACCTACAGGGGGTGAGCAGTTCTTC. This codes for CASSLGGTGPTGGEQFF.

The chain has TRBV27 and TRBJ1-5; 8 bases align to TRBD1. The CDR3 loop spans 15 amino acids. The junction had 3 bases not matched to a gene; V was cut back by 2 bases and J by 3 bases. Germline loops: CDR1 MNHEY, CDR2 SMNVEV (reference sequence). This chain's CDR3 is CASSLDRGYNQPQHF. In DNA form, the CDR3 reads TGTGCCAGCAGTTTAGACAGGGGCTACAATCAGCCCCAGCATTTT.

V usage is TRBV28 and J usage is TRBJ2-1; the D is unclear. The germline V and J ends were trimmed by 6 bases and 4 bases, with 13 bases remaining between them. From germline, CDR1 is MDHEN and CDR2 SYDVKM. CDR3 length: 14 residues. CDR3 in amino acids: CASRWANAYNEQFF. DNA of the CDR3: TGTGCCAGCAGGTGGGCCAATGCGTACAATGAGCAGTTCTTC.

The gene calls are TRBV5-4 and TRBJ2-5, with TRBD2 matching over 8 bases. The CDR3 spans 18 residues. J lost 4 bases, V lost 4 bases, and 18 bases had no gene match. Germline-derived CDR1 and CDR2 are SGHNT and YYREEE (reference sequence). Here the CDR3 DNA reads TGTGCCAGCAGCCCCATGGGTAGCGGGAAGAGTTCAGGAGAGACCCAGTACTTC. The encoded protein is CASSPMGSGKSSGETQYF. The entire variable domain, with the rest obtained from reference TRBV5-4 and TRBJ2-5, is as follows: ETGVTQSPTHLIKTRGQQVTLRCSSQSGHNTVSWYQQALGQGPQFIFQYYREEENGRGNFPPRFSGLQFPNYSSELNVNALELDDSALYLCASSPMGSGKSSGETQYFGPGTRLLVL.

This chain connects TRBV7-5 to TRBJ2-5; the D segment call TRBD2 is taken from the table without a DNA check. TRBV7-5 represents a pseudogene. This CDR3 is built from 19 residues. The CDR3 sequence is CARSLECFELAGYLETQYF. In nucleotides, the CDR3 is TGTGCCAGAAGCTTAGAGTGTTTTGAACTAGCGGGATACCTAGAGACCCAGTACTTC.

V and J are TRBV7-8 and TRBJ2-5, with D possibly matching TRBD2 (6 bases). Near its end, the DNA agrees better with TRBJ2-7, so the J call may be wrong. Germline values: CDR1 SGHVS, CDR2 FQNEAQ. The CDR3 contains 13 residues. CDR3 in DNA: TGTGCCAGCAGCTTAGCGGGAGGCTACGAGCAGTACTTC. Encoded protein: CASSLAGGYEQYF.

The rearrangement uses TRBV5-1 and TRBJ2-3, with a weak D call TRBD1 (6 bases). The V end was cut by 3 bases, the J end by 6 bases, with 11 bases between. Germline-derived CDR1 and CDR2 are SGHRS and YFSETQ. This CDR3 is 13 amino acids long. The DNA of the CDR3 is TGCGCCAGCAGCTCCCAGGGGACGGATACGCAGTATTTT. Protein: CASSSQGTDTQYF.

This rearrangement joins TRBV4-3 to TRBJ1-1, with D hard to call. The germline CDR1 and CDR2 sequences are LGHNA and YSLEER. The V end was cut by 6 bases, the J end by 1 base, with 9 bases between. The CDR3 sequence is 13 residues long. The CDR3 sequence: CASSRKRNTEAFF. The DNA for the CDR3 is TGCGCCAGCAGTCGGAAGCGGAACACTGAAGCTTTCTTT.

V and J are TRBV18 and TRBJ2-6, with 12 bases aligning to TRBD1. CDR1 KGHSH and CDR2 LQKENI come from the germline V gene. This CDR3 region has 18 residues. The V gene end was trimmed by 1 base and the J gene end by 2 bases; junction bases not matched to a gene: 3. This CDR3 reads CASSPRDRGRPGANVLTF. In DNA form, the CDR3 reads TGTGCCAGCTCACCACGGGACAGGGGGCGCCCTGGGGCCAACGTCCTGACTTTC.

The genes are TRBV6-5 and TRBJ2-1, with TRBD2 as a possible D gene (5 bases). The CDR3 is 12 amino acids. The germline V gene encodes CDR1 MNHEY and CDR2 SVGAGI. The ends were cut back, 8 bases at V and 1 base at J, with 6 bases in the middle. The CDR3 protein is CASRTSYNEQFF. The CDR3 nucleotides read TGTGCCAGCCGGACTTCCTACAATGAGCAGTTCTTC.

The table lists this clone with a few counts. J is TRBJ2-1 and V is TRBV2, with no clear D. CDR1 is SNHLY, CDR2 FYNNEI, per germline. Trimming stripped 2 bases from V and 13 bases from J, with 12 bases between. The CDR3 contains 12 residues. The CDR3 DNA sequence: TGTGCCAGCAGTGAAACGGTGTCGAAACAGTTCTTC. Its translation is CASSETVSKQFF.

J is TRBJ2-5 and V is TRBV30; the match to TRBD2 covers 10 bases. The CDR3 runs 14 residues. Germline CDR1 GTSNPN, CDR2 SVGIG (reference sequence). J gave up 5 bases and V 4 bases, and 7 bases lay outside the gene matches. CDR3 nucleotides: TGTGCCTGGACATGGCTAGCGGGAGTGGAGACCCAGTACTTC. It translates to CAWTWLAGVETQYF.

The rearrangement uses TRBV6-5 and TRBJ2-1; the D is unclear. V gave up 6 bases and J gave up 2 bases, with 14 bases separating them. Per germline, CDR1 MNHEY and CDR2 SVGAGI. CDR3 length: 15 amino acids. For the CDR3, the DNA is TGTGCCAGCAGCCCCTTGAGGTTAACCTACAATGAGCAGTTCTTC. Amino acids: CASSPLRLTYNEQFF.

This chain connects TRBV9 to TRBJ2-5; no clear D gene. The end of the DNA aligns better with TRBJ2-7, so the J call may be wrong. The CDR3 spans 14 residues. Germline V gene lookup returns CDR1 SGDLS and CDR2 YYNGEE. The chain's CDR3 is CASSVGSKSYEQYF. The CDR3, as DNA: TGTGCCAGCAGCGTAGGTAGCAAATCCTACGAGCAGTACTTC.

The chain is built from TRBV9 and TRBJ1-2; D unclear. V lost 4 bases and J lost 4, with 11 bases in between. This CDR3 has 13 amino acids. Per the germline V gene, CDR1 is SGDLS and CDR2 is YYNGEE. CDR3 residues: CASSPRFGYGYTF. Written as DNA, the CDR3 is TGTGCCAGCAGCCCAAGATTCGGCTATGGCTACACCTTC. The variable domain in full, with the rest retrieved from reference TRBV9 and TRBJ1-2, is DSGVTQTPKHLITATGQRVTLRCSPRSGDLSVYWYQQSLDQGLQFLIQYYNGEERAKGNILERFSAQQFPDLHSELNLSSLELGDSALYFCASSPRFGYGYTFGSGTRLTVV.

The chain employs TRBV7-3 and TRBJ2-1; 9 bases line up with TRBD1. CDR3 length: 15 amino acids. Germline V gives CDR1 SGHTA, CDR2 FQGTGA. The junction had 9 bases not matched to a gene; V was cut back by 3 bases and J by 9 bases. CDR3 nucleotide sequence: TGTGCCAGCAGCTTCATGGGGACAGGGAGGGGTGAGCAGTTCTTC. Translation: CASSFMGTGRGEQFF. The full variable domain, rest sourced from reference TRBV7-3 and TRBJ2-1, is GAGVSQTPSNKVTEKGKYVELRCDPISGHTALYWYRQSLGQGPEFLIYFQGTGAADDSGLPNDRFFAVRPEGSVSTLKIQRTERGDSAVYLCASSFMGTGRGEQFFGPGTRLTVL.

Only a few counts were recorded for this clone. The chain links TRBV10-2 to TRBJ1-5; tentatively, D is TRBD1 (6 bases). Germline CDR1 and CDR2: WSHSY and SAAADI. The CDR3 runs to 14 residues. V dropped 0 bases and J dropped 4 bases, with 7 bases sitting between them. This CDR3 reads CASSESGANQPQHF. The DNA for the CDR3 is TGCGCCAGCAGTGAGTCGGGGGCAAATCAGCCCCAGCATTTT.